Below, 10 T cell receptor beta chains from the same sample are listed, as sequenced in a study of early T cells in non-severe SARS-CoV-2 infection (dated by TCRdb to about 2021). The library relied on 5' RACE. The data were produced on a NextSeq 500. Using fastp trimming at Q25 and MiXCR clonotype assembly, TCRdb reanalyzed the public sequencing data and kept in-frame beta chains. Rows are unified per CDR3 protein, each entry keeping the most common DNA and genes. The sample contains tens of thousands of distinct CDR3 sequences, under 6% of them found a single time. The ten largest clones take up 2.6% of the sample. Input material: whole blood. These receptors were taken from an adult who was a healthcare worker with PCR-confirmed SARS-CoV-2 infection or an uninfected control (not recorded which).

This clonotype is categorized as medium-sized (0.01 to 0.1%). The V gene is TRBV28, the J gene TRBJ1-3, with D uncertain. CDR1 is MDHEN, CDR2 SYDVKM, per germline. The CDR3 consists of 17 residues. Trimming took 3 bases from V and 0 from J, leaving 15 bases between them. For the CDR3, the DNA is TGTGCCAGCAGTTTGGGGTCTACTTCCAACTCTGGAAACACCATATATTTT. Its protein is CASSLGSTSNSGNTIYF.

As concerns this clonotype: A read error is possible here, since a much larger clone lies one base away. V gene TRBV7-6 combines with J gene TRBJ2-7; 8 bases map to TRBD2. This CDR3 has 15 amino acids. CDR1 is SGHVS and CDR2 is FNYEAQ in the germline V gene. The CDR3 here is CVSSLVPGGRNEQYF. Here the CDR3 DNA reads TGTGTCAGCAGCTTAGTGCCGGGGGGGCGCAACGAGCAGTACTTC.

This clonotype was recorded a few times. The chain links TRBV11-2 to TRBJ2-1; 7 bases are a match to TRBD2. In germline, CDR1 is SGHAT, CDR2 FQNNGV. With V trimmed by 4 bases and J by 8 bases, 5 bases remained unmatched. The CDR3 is 13 residues long. In nucleotides, the CDR3 is TGTGCCAGCAGCTCCGCGGGGGAGGATGAGCAGTTCTTC. This gives the protein CASSSAGEDEQFF.

This clonotype was counted ten times or more. The chain employs TRBV12-3 or TRBV12-4 and TRBJ2-3; D gene unclear. The ends were cut back, 6 bases at V and 2 bases at J, with 12 bases in the middle. The CDR3 consists of 14 residues. CDR3 bases: TGTGCCAGCAGGTCAATCCCACACACAGATACGCAGTATTTT. Translation gives CASRSIPHTDTQYF.

This clonotype showed up many times. This chain connects TRBV18 to TRBJ1-4; D is uncertain. CDR3 length: 11 amino acids. With 2 bases removed from V and 14 bases from J, the gap between germline ends came to 9 bases. Germline assignment: CDR1 KGHSH and CDR2 LQKENI. CDR3 sequence: CASSPGEYLFF. CDR3 nucleotide sequence: TGTGCCAGCTCACCAGGAGAGTACCTGTTTTTT.

This clonotype rates as medium-sized. The rearrangement uses TRBV4-2 and TRBJ2-3, with a possible D match to TRBD2 (5 bases). With 0 bases removed from V and 1 base from J, the gap between germline ends came to 11 bases. CDR3 length: 16 amino acids. Germline V gene sequence: CDR1 LGHNA, CDR2 YNFKEQ. CDR3 region: CASSQEASPRTDTQYF. The DNA of the CDR3 is TGTGCCAGCAGCCAAGAAGCTAGCCCCCGCACAGATACGCAGTATTTT.

Many counts were recorded for this clonotype. J is TRBJ1-6 and V is TRBV20-1; maybe TRBD1 (5 bases). Germline loops: CDR1 DFQATT, CDR2 SNEGSKA (reference sequence). The ends were cut back, 1 base at V and 10 bases at J, with 17 bases in the middle. This CDR3 is 15 amino acids long. The CDR3 spells CSARVEGTIGSPLHF. CDR3 DNA: TGCAGTGCTAGAGTCGAAGGGACTATAGGGTCACCCCTCCACTTT.

The CDR3 DNA sequence: TGCGCCAGCAGCTTGGCTAGCGGGATCACCTACGAGCAGTACTTC. Protein: CASSLASGITYEQYF. This chain links TRBV5-1 with TRBJ2-7, with TRBD2 matching over 9 bases. Losses at the gene ends were 0 bases for V and 2 bases for J; bases not matched to a gene: 3. Per the germline V gene, CDR1 is SGHRS and CDR2 is YFSETQ. The CDR3 is made up of 15 amino acids.

This clonotype was recorded many times. The chain is built from TRBV7-9 and TRBJ2-5; 7 bases fit TRBD1. This CDR3 comprises 16 residues. With V trimmed by 4 bases and J by 5 bases, 13 bases remained unmatched. CDR1 and CDR2 (germline): SEHNR, FQNEAQ (reference sequence). Written as DNA, the CDR3 is TGTGCCAGCAGCTCCCTATTCGACAGGGCCGTCGAGACCCAGTACTTC. Translated, it gives CASSSLFDRAVETQYF.

This chain uses TRBV10-1 with TRBJ2-7; 10 nucleotides agree with TRBD2. The V gene's germline CDR1 is WNHNN and CDR2 SYGVQD (reference sequence). CDR3 length: 15 amino acids. V dropped 3 bases and J dropped 3; count of bases not matched to a gene: 5. The CDR3 here is CASSDQRGGNYEQYF. The CDR3 DNA reads as TGCGCCAGCAGTGATCAGCGGGGGGGTAACTACGAGCAGTACTTC.